This TCR beta chain came from a study of blood T cells in healthy people across ages. Study-level background: The template switching approach captured approximately one barcoded beta molecule for every two T cells. General study results and limits: As age increased, TCR beta diversity per million T cells fell in a roughly linear fashion. Underestimates were what the diversity estimates from one million T cells were considered to be.

A minimum of 6 million PBMCs was isolated per sample. CDR1 is MNHEY, CDR2 SMNVEV, per germline (reference sequence). The CDR3 length is 13 residues. Trimming took off 6 bases at V and 1 base at J, with 8 bases between the two ends. Using a J-beta primer mix together with a sample-barcoded 5' primer, a second PCR was run for roughly 7 to 11 cycles. TCRdb used MiXCR to reprocess the 5' RACE reads, holding one entry per CDR3 protein. The data contain about 1.8 million distinct CDR3 sequences, about 50% of them singletons. This clonotype came up a few times. Its specificity is unknown. The sequenced sample consisted of blood. The sequence came from a woman aged 40-49 years in good health. The chain employs TRBV27 and TRBJ2-3; possibly TRBD1 for D (5 bases). CDR3 protein: CASRAQGTDTQYF. For the CDR3, the DNA is TGTGCCAGCAGAGCACAGGGCACAGATACGCAGTATTTT.